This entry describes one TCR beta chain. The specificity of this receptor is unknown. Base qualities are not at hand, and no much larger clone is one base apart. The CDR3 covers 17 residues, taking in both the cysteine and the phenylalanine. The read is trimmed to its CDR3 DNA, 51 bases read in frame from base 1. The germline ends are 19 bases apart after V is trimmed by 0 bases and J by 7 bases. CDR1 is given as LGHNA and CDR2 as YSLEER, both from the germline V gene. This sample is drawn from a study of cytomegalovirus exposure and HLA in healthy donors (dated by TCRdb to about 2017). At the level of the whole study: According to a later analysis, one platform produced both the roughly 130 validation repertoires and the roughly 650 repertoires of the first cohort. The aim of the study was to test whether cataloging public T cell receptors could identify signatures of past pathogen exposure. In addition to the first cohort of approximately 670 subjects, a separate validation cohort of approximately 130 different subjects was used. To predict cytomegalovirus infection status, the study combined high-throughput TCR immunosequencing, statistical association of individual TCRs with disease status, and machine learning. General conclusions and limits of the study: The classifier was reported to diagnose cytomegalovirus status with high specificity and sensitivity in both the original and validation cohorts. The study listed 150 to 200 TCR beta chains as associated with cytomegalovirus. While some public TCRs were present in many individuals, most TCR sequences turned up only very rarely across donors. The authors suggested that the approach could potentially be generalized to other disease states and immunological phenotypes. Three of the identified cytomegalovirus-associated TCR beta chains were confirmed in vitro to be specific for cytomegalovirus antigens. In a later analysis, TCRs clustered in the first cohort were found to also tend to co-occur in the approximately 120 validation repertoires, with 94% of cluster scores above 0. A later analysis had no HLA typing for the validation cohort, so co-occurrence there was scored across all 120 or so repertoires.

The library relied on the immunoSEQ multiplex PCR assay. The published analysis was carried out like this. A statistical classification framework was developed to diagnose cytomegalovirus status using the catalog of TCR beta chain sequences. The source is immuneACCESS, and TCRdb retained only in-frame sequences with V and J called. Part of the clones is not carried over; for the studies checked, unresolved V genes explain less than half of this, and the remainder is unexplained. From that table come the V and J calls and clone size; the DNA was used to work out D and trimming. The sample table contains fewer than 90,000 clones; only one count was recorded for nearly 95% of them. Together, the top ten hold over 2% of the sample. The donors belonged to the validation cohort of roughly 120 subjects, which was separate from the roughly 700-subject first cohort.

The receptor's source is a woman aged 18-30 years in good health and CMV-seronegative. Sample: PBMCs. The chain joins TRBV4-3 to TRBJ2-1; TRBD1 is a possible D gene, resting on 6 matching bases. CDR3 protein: CASSQESRGVSGNEQFF. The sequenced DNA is TGCGCCAGCAGCCAAGAGAGCAGGGGAGTCTCAGGGAATGAGCAGTTCTTC.